This T cell receptor beta chain was recorded in a study of CD8+ T cells in alopecia areata. Whole-study findings and limits: Numerous clones, expanded in lesions, remained in scalp and blood during tofacitinib. Researchers report lesional scalp, most notably alopecia totalis/universalis, outstripped normal scalp in clonality. Tofacitinib produced a significant decrease in scalp clonality and in expanded CD8+ clones among the top 100.

Following extraction, RNA underwent reverse transcription to cDNA, which served as the sequencing template. Measured with immunoSEQ multiplex PCR; TCRdb has only the in-frame clones, and not every one. The sample gives 200,000 or so clones, 35% to 45% of which show up once; around 0.48% is in the top ten. A note on this clone: What it binds is not known.

As for treatment: oral pan-JAK inhibitor, 5-10 mg twice daily. Peripheral blood samples and lesional scalp punch biopsies were obtained from alopecia areata patients. Sequenced here: CD4+ T cells sorted from blood, sampled between weeks 30 and 35, from a patient treated with tofacitinib. The TCR comes from a human donor with alopecia areata.

The DNA of the CDR3 is TGTGCCTGGACGGTTGGAACGAGAGGCCGATCTACGCAGTTCTTC. Translated, it gives CAWTVGTRGRSTQFF. The rearrangement uses TRBV30 and TRBJ2-1; no clear D gene. Trimming removed 4 bases from V and 12 bases from J, with 25 bases in between. This CDR3 comprises 15 residues. The germline V gene has CDR1 GTSNPN and CDR2 SVGIG (reference sequence).